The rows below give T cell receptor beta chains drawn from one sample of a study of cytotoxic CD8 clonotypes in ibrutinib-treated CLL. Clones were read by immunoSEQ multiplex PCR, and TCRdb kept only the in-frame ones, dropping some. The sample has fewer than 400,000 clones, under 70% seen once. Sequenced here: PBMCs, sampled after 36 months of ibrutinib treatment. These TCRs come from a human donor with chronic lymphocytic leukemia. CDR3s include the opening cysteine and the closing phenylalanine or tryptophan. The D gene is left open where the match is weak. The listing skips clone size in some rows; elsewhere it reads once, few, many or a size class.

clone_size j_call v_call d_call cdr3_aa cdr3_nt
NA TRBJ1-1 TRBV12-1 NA CAIPVINTEAFF TGTGCCATCCCCGTTATTAACACTGAAGCTTTCTTT
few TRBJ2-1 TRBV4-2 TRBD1 CASSPRQGAKVGYNEQFF TGTGCCAGCAGCCCACGACAGGGGGCGAAAGTTGGGTACAATGAGCAGTTCTTC
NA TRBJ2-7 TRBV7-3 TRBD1 CASSSVPGQGEVQYF TGTGCCAGCAGCTCCGTTCCGGGACAGGGGGAGGTACAGTACTTC
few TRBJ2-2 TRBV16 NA CASSQRGGRTNTGELFF TGTGCCAGCAGCCAAAGGGGCGGACGAACGAACACCGGGGAGCTGTTTTTT
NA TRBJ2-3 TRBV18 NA CASSPSGPTDTQYF TGTGCCAGCTCACCAAGCGGACCCACAGATACGCAGTATTTT
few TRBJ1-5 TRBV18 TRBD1 CASSPTGGDQPQHF TGTGCCAGCTCACCGACAGGGGGGGATCAGCCCCAGCATTTT
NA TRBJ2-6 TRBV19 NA CASSIGVAGANVLTF TGTGCCAGTAGTATAGGAGTTGCTGGGGCCAACGTCCTGACTTTC
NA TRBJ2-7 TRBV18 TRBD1 CASSPVETGGSEQYF TGTGCCAGCTCACCGGTAGAGACAGGGGGGAGCGAGCAGTACTTC
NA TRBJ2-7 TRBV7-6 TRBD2 CASSLGAGGPYEQYF TGTGCCAGCAGCTTAGGAGCGGGAGGACCCTACGAGCAGTACTTC
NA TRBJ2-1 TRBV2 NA CASSGQSRVNEQFF TGTGCCAGCAGCGGACAATCTAGGGTCAATGAGCAGTTCTTC
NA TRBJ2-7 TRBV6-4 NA CATSAGPYEQYF TGTGCCACAAGCGCAGGGCCCTACGAGCAGTACTTC